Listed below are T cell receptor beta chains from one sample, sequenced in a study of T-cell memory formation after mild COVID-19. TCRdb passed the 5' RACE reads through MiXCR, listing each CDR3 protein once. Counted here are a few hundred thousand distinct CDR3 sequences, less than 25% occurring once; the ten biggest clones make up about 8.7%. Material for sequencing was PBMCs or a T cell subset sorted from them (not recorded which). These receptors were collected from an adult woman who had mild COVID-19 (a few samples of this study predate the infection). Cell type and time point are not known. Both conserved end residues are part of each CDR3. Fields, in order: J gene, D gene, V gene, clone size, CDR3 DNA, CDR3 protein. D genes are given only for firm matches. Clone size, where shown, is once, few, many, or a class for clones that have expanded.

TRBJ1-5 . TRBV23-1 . TGCGCCAGCAGTTGGGCGGTCTTCAATCAGCCCCAGCATTTT CASSWAVFNQPQHF
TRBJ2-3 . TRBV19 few TGTGCCAGTAGTATAGCGGGCGGCACAGATACGCAGTATTTT CASSIAGGTDTQYF
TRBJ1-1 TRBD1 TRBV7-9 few TGTGCCAGCAGCCAGGGGGTATGGGCGAACACTGAAGCTTTCTTT CASSQGVWANTEAFF
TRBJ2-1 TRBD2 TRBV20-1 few TGCAGTGCTAGAGATCGAGTTAGCGGGGGTAATGAGCAGTTCTTC CSARDRVSGGNEQFF
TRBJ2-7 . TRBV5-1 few TGCGCCAGCAGCCCACGACTTTCCGGCTACGAGCAGTACTTC CASSPRLSGYEQYF
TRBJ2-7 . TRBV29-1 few TGCAGCGTTGGGGGCCGCCTCTCCTACGAGCAGTACTTC CSVGGRLSYEQYF
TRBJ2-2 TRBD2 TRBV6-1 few TGTGCCAGCAGTGAACTAGCGGGAGTATATGGGGAGCTGTTTTTT CASSELAGVYGELFF
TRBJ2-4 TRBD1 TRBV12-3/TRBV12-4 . TGTGCCAGCAGTAACAGGGGCCATAACATTCAGTACTTC CASSNRGHNIQYF
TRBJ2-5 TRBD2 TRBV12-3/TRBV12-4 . TGTGCCAGCAGTTCCCTAGCGGGAGAGACCCAGTACTTC CASSSLAGETQYF
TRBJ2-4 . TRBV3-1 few TGTGCCAGCAGTCCTACTCCACAGTTACTAGCCAAAAACATTCAGTACTTC CASSPTPQLLAKNIQYF
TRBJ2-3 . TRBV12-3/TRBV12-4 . TGTGCCAGCAGCCGGGACTTCGATACGCAGTATTTT CASSRDFDTQYF
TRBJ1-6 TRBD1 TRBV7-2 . TGTGCCAGCAGCTTGGGGACAGTGGGCTATAATTCACCCCTCCACTTT CASSLGTVGYNSPLHF
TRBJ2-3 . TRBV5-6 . TGTGCCAGCAGCTCCCGACTAGAAACAGATACGCAGTATTTT CASSSRLETDTQYF
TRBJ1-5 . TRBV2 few TGTGCCAGCAGGGGCAGGGAGAGCAATCAGCCCCAGCATTTT CASRGRESNQPQHF
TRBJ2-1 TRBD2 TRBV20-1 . TGCAGTGCAAGGACTAGCGGCCGTGGGGGTAATGAGCAGTTCTTC CSARTSGRGGNEQFF
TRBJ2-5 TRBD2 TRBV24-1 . TGTGCCACCAGTGATCCTCGGGGGGGAGGACAAGAGACCCAGTACTTC CATSDPRGGGQETQYF
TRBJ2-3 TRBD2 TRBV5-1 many TGCGCCAGCAGCTTGAGCGGGACTAACACAGATACGCAGTATTTT CASSLSGTNTDTQYF
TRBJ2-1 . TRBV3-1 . TGTGCCAGCAGCCAAGGGGGCGCGCAGTTCTTC CASSQGGAQFF
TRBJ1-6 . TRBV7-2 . TGTGCCAGCAGCCCCCCCATGCAGTATAATTCACCCCTCCACTTT CASSPPMQYNSPLHF
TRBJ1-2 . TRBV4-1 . TGCGCCAGCAGCCAAGCTTTGGGAAACTATGGCTACACCTTC CASSQALGNYGYTF
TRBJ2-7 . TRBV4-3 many TGCGCCAGCAGCCCTCGGAGGAACTACGAGCAGTACTTC CASSPRRNYEQYF
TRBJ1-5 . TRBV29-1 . TGCAGCGTCCTGGCGGGGAATCAGCCCCAGCATTTT CSVLAGNQPQHF
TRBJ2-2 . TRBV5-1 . TGCGCCAGCAGGTTTACGGGAACGAACACCGGGGAGCTGTTTTTT CASRFTGTNTGELFF
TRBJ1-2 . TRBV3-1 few TGTGCCAGCAGCCAAGGTTTCTGGGACTTGGCGAGATATGGCTACACCTTC CASSQGFWDLARYGYTF
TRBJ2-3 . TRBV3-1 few TGTGCCAGCAGCCAGACCCAAGCGCGAGTTTCGAGGTGGACAGATACGCAGTATTTT CASSQTQARVSRWTDTQYF
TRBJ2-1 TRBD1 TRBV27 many TGTGCCAGCAGCGAGACAGGGGGCTCACTATTCTACAATGAGCAGTTCTTC CASSETGGSLFYNEQFF
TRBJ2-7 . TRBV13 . TGTGCCAGCAGCTGGGGGATCGGGAGTCGGCAGGACGAGCAGTACTTC CASSWGIGSRQDEQYF
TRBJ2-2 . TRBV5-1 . TGCGCCAGCAGCTGGGACGGAACCGGGGAGCTGTTTTTT CASSWDGTGELFF
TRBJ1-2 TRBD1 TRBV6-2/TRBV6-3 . TGTGCCAGCAGTTATCCCGGGACAGGGATGTCTGGCTACACCTTC CASSYPGTGMSGYTF
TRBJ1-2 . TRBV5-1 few TGCGCCAGCACCGGGACATCCTATGGCTACACCTTC CASTGTSYGYTF
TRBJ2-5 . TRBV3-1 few TGTGCCAGCAGCCGGCGGACTACCTTAGAGACCCAGTACTTC CASSRRTTLETQYF
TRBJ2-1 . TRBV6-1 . TGTGCCAGCACCCGCAGGTGGGTCAATGAGCAGTTCTTC CASTRRWVNEQFF
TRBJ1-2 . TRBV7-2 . TGTGCCAGCAGCCCCGGGAGCCGTCTTTACTATGGCTACACCTTC CASSPGSRLYYGYTF
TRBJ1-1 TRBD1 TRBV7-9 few TGTGCCAGCAGGGCACAGGGGGGGAGGGCTTTGAACACTGAAGCTTTCTTT CASRAQGGRALNTEAFF
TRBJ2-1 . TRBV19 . TGTGCCAGTAGTACCGCGAGAGGGGGCAATGAGCAGTTCTTC CASSTARGGNEQFF
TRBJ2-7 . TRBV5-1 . TGCGCCAGCAGCTTGGCCGAGGTTCCCTACGAGCAGTACTTC CASSLAEVPYEQYF
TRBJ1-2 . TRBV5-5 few TGTGCCAGCAGCTTTCTAGGGGCGTCGAACTATGGCTACACCTTC CASSFLGASNYGYTF
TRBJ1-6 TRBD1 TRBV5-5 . TGTGCCAGCAGCGGTGACAGGGGACGGAATTCACCCCTCCACTTT CASSGDRGRNSPLHF
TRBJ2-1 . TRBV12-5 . TGTGCTAGTGGTTTAGGAGAGGGTCGCCTGCAGTTCTTC CASGLGEGRLQFF
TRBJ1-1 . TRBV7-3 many TGTGCCAGCAGCTTAACAGGAACCACTGAAGCTTTCTTT CASSLTGTTEAFF
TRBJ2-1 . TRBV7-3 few TGTGCCAGCAGCTTACCAGGCGGAGGGTACAATGAGCAGTTCTTC CASSLPGGGYNEQFF
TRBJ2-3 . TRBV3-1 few TGTGCCAGCAGCCCGCGAGGAGGGGTTAGCACAGATACGCAGTATTTT CASSPRGGVSTDTQYF
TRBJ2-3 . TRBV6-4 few TGTGCCAGCAGTGACGCTGGGGAAGCAGATACGCAGTATTTT CASSDAGEADTQYF
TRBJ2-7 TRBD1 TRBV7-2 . TGTGCCAGCAGCGAGACAGGGGTGCTCCCCTACGAGCAGTACTTC CASSETGVLPYEQYF
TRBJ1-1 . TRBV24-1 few TGTGCCACCCACCAAGGAAGGACCGTGGACACTGAAGCTTTCTTT CATHQGRTVDTEAFF
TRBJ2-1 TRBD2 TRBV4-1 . TGCGCCAGCAGCCTGTTTGCGACTAGCGGGGGGATTAATGAGCAGTTCTTC CASSLFATSGGINEQFF
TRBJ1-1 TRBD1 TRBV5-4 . TGTGCCAGCAGCCCGCGAAGACAGGGCCTAAATCAGGCTTTCTTT CASSPRRQGLNQAFF
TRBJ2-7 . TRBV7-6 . TGTGCCAGCAGCTTAGGAGCCCGGGACGGAGCTTACGAGCAGTACTTC CASSLGARDGAYEQYF
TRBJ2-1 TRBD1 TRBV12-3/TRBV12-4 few TGTGCCAGCATTATTCAGGGGGCCGAAAGGCAGTTCTTC CASIIQGAERQFF